What follows are 18 T cell receptor beta chains derived from one specimen sequenced in a study of human T cells and chemical hapten exposure. Each CDR3 protein gets one entry after TCRdb re-called the RACE reads with MiXCR. This sample has 370,000 or so distinct CDR3 sequences, with roughly 4.8% found just once. Time point here: patch test 1, 2 weeks after DPC sensitization. Treatment described: therapeutic diphenylcyclopropenone sensitization with weekly scalp DPC. Sequenced here: whole blood, sampled in connection with sensitization to the hapten diphenylcyclopropenone (DPC). The receptors shown here come from a woman aged 45-65 years with alopecia areata. Some clones in this sample may be carry-over from other donors' samples.

There are a few counts of this clonotype. The chain links TRBV12-3 or TRBV12-4 to TRBJ1-1; no clear D. The CDR3 has 13 residues. V was shortened by 3 bases and J by 7 bases, with 12 bases between the two germline ends. DNA of the CDR3: TGTGCCAGCAGTTTGACCCCGCCCAGTGAAGCTTTCTTT. It specifies CASSLTPPSEAFF.

This clonotype has at least ten counts. In DNA, the CDR3 is TGTGCCAGCAAGGTCAGAGGGGGGAAAATCTTGAGCACAGATACGCAGTATTTT. It translates to CASKVRGGKILSTDTQYF. The chain is built from TRBV27 and TRBJ2-3, with D possibly called TRBD1 or TRBD2 (6 bases each). The germline V and J ends were trimmed by 7 bases and 0 bases, with 23 bases remaining between them. The CDR3 runs 18 residues. Looked up from germline, CDR1 is MNHEY and CDR2 is SMNVEV (reference sequence).

V gene TRBV3-1 combines with J gene TRBJ2-7; the match to TRBD1 covers 7 bases. Germline V gene sequence: CDR1 LGHDT, CDR2 YNNKEL (reference sequence). The CDR3 is 14 residues long. Trimming cost V 4 bases and J 5 bases; bases outside gene matches: 8. In nucleotides, the CDR3 is TGTGCCAGCAGCCCAAGACGACAGGGAAACGAGCAGTACTTC. Protein sequence: CASSPRRQGNEQYF.

This clonotype was counted many times. V is TRBV7-6 and J is TRBJ2-7, with D perhaps TRBD2 (5 bases). V lost 5 bases and J 2 bases, leaving 13 bases between the germline ends. Germline V lookup: CDR1 SGHVS, CDR2 FNYEAQ. The CDR3 totals 14 residues. The chain's CDR3 is CASSPIERPYEQYF. CDR3 nucleotide sequence: TGTGCCAGCAGCCCGATCGAGCGGCCCTACGAGCAGTACTTC. Together with reference TRBV7-6 and TRBJ2-7, the CDR3 gives the full variable domain: GAGVSQSPRYKVTKRGQDVALRCDPISGHVSLYWYRQALGQGPEFLTYFNYEAQQDKSGLPNDRFSAERPEGSISTLTIQRTEQRDSAMYRCASSPIERPYEQYFGPGTRLTVT.

This clonotype was detected only a few times. The rearrangement links TRBV5-5 to TRBJ2-3, with D unclear. Trimming pared 0 bases from V and 2 bases from J, leaving 13 bases between. This CDR3 contains 16 residues. Germline CDR1 is SGHKS and CDR2 is YYEKEE (reference sequence). The CDR3: CASSLEELRVTDTQYF. CDR3 DNA sequence: TGTGCCAGCAGCTTGGAAGAGCTTCGGGTCACAGATACGCAGTATTTT. Filled out from reference TRBV5-5 and TRBJ2-3, the complete variable domain reads DAGVTQSPTHLIKTRGQQVTLRCSPISGHKSVSWYQQVLGQGPQFIFQYYEKEERGRGNFPDRFSARQFPNYSSELNVNALLLGDSALYLCASSLEELRVTDTQYFGPGTRLTVL.

This clonotype was recorded at least ten times. The CDR3 DNA reads as TGCAGCGTTGAAGAAGGGGGACTAGCGGGAGTGGAAGAGCAGTACTTC. Amino acid sequence: CSVEEGGLAGVEEQYF. The chain joins TRBV29-1 to TRBJ2-7; 14 positions agree with TRBD2. The CDR3 length is 16 residues. Germline CDR1 is SQVTM and CDR2 is ANQGSEA. Losses at the gene ends were 0 bases for V and 7 bases for J; bases not matched to a gene: 8.

This clonotype was observed at least ten times. V is TRBV12-3 or TRBV12-4 and J is TRBJ2-1, with no clear D. Trimming removed 0 bases from V and 9 bases from J, with 12 bases in between. The CDR3 is made up of 14 amino acids. CDR3 coding DNA: TGTGCCAGCAGTTTAGCGCTTAATCCGGTTGAGCAGTTCTTC. It is translated as CASSLALNPVEQFF.

This clonotype was seen many times. V usage is TRBV28 and J usage is TRBJ2-1; weak D call: TRBD2 (6 bases). V dropped 5 bases and J dropped 7 bases, with 9 bases sitting between them. Germline CDR1 MDHEN, CDR2 SYDVKM. CDR3 length: 12 amino acids. CDR3 loop: CASSRLVNEQFF. In DNA form, the CDR3 reads TGTGCCAGCAGTCGACTAGTTAATGAGCAGTTCTTC.

This clonotype was observed a handful of times. The chain links TRBV7-2 to TRBJ2-2; D might be TRBD1 (6 bases). The germline V and J ends were trimmed by 2 bases and 5 bases, with 12 bases remaining between them. The germline V gene encodes CDR1 SGHTA and CDR2 FQGNSA. The CDR3 consists of 15 residues. CDR3 in amino acids: CASSLQGRGTGELFF. CDR3 in DNA: TGTGCCAGCAGCTTACAGGGGCGAGGGACCGGGGAGCTGTTTTTT.

The chain recombines TRBV20-1 with TRBJ2-3; maybe TRBD2 (5 bases). This CDR3 region has 10 residues. Germline lookup yields CDR1 DFQATT and CDR2 SNEGSKA (reference sequence). The CDR3 sequence is CTPEADTQYF. The CDR3 DNA reads TGCACCCCGGAGGCAGATACGCAGTATTTT.

This clonotype was recorded at least ten times. The CDR3 nucleotides read TGTGCCAGCAGTCCCCCTGGGACATTTATCACCGGGGAGCTGTTTTTT. Encoded protein: CASSPPGTFITGELFF. The chain recombines TRBV28 with TRBJ2-2; TRBD1 might be the D (6 bases). Trimming pared 5 bases from V and 4 bases from J, leaving 17 bases between. This CDR3 is 16 amino acids long. Germline CDR1 reads MDHEN; CDR2 reads SYDVKM.

This clonotype turned up a few times. V and J are TRBV4-1 and TRBJ1-2, with TRBD1 matching 7 bases. Germline CDR1 and CDR2: MGHRA and YSYEKL. V lost 5 bases and J lost 0; bases outside the gene matches: 3. The CDR3 is 14 residues long. Here the CDR3 DNA reads TGCGCCAGCAGCATACAGGGGACTAACTATGGCTACACCTTC. Translated, it gives CASSIQGTNYGYTF.

This clonotype was recorded at least ten times. Here the CDR3 reads CSVAGPDGGMNTEAFF. CDR3 DNA sequence: TGCAGCGTTGCGGGCCCCGACGGAGGGATGAACACTGAAGCTTTCTTT. The chain couples TRBV29-1 to TRBJ1-1; D is unresolved. This CDR3 spans 16 amino acids. With 4 bases removed from V and 0 bases from J, the gap between germline ends came to 18 bases. The germline V gene has CDR1 SQVTM and CDR2 ANQGSEA.

The table lists this clonotype with many counts. The chain couples TRBV6-2 or TRBV6-3 to TRBJ2-2; the D gene is possibly TRBD1 (5 bases). The ends were cut back, 10 bases at V and 4 bases at J, with 22 bases in the middle. Per germline, CDR1 MNHEY and CDR2 SVGEGT. The CDR3 contains 16 residues. CDR3 DNA: TGTGCCACAGAGGAAAGCGCAGGGATGTTCACCGGGGAGCTGTTTTTT. As protein: CATEESAGMFTGELFF.

V gene TRBV7-9 combines with J gene TRBJ2-5; 7 nucleotides line up with TRBD1. Trimming took 5 bases from V and 4 from J; bases not matched to a gene: 13. Germline values: CDR1 SEHNR, CDR2 FQNEAQ (reference sequence). The CDR3 is 16 amino acids. The CDR3 reads CASSPPGTAGGETQYF. The CDR3 coding sequence is TGTGCCAGCAGCCCCCCCGGGACAGCTGGCGGAGAGACCCAGTACTTC.

This clonotype was seen ten or more times. The chain joins TRBV6-1 to TRBJ2-3; either TRBD1 or TRBD2 may supply D (7 bases each). Trimming pared 5 bases from V and 0 bases from J, leaving 18 bases between. Per the germline V gene, CDR1 is MNHNS and CDR2 is SASEGT. This CDR3 comprises 17 residues. CDR3 sequence (DNA): TGTGCCAGCAGTCCGTCAGGGGGGGGTCTTAGCACAGATACGCAGTATTTT. This gives the protein CASSPSGGGLSTDTQYF.

This clonotype was recorded at least ten times. CDR3 protein: CASSRAIAGSGETQYF. The CDR3, as DNA: TGTGCCAGCAGTCGAGCCATAGCGGGATCGGGGGAGACCCAGTACTTC. The V call is TRBV12-3 or TRBV12-4, the J call TRBJ2-5, with 8 bases matching TRBD2. The CDR3 has 16 residues. The ends lost 5 bases at V and 5 bases at J; junction bases unmatched: 13.

The sample holds many counts of this clonotype. The V and J genes are TRBV27 and TRBJ2-7; 11 nucleotides match TRBD2. Germline CDR1 MNHEY, CDR2 SMNVEV (reference sequence). V lost 7 bases and J lost 0; bases outside the gene matches: 5. The CDR3 has 15 residues. The CDR3 sequence: CASTLAGGSSYEQYF. CDR3 bases: TGTGCCAGCACCTTAGCGGGAGGGAGCTCCTACGAGCAGTACTTC.